This T cell receptor beta chain was identified in a study of T cells in narcolepsy (dated by TCRdb to between 2018 and 2020). Regarding the study in general: The study enrolled patients with narcolepsy type 1 or type 2 (NT1, NT2) together with healthy control donors. The study sought autoreactive T cells targeting hypocretin neuron self-antigens (hypocretin, TRIB2) in narcolepsy patients, using TCR Vbeta sequencing to track clonotypes in blood and CSF.

About this clone itself: Its antigen specificity is not known. No base qualities exist here, and no much larger clone lies one base off it.

For this chain, trimming is 2 bases at the V end and 4 bases at the J end, and the number of junction bases without a gene match is 4. Its CDR3 holds 16 amino acids, cysteine through phenylalanine. CDR3 DNA is the only sequence kept; it has 48 bases, read in frame from the first base. The germline V gene supplies CDR1 MDHEN and CDR2 SYDVKM. Results the study describes overall, beyond this receptor: Autoreactive clonotypes were reported to be detected serially in the blood of the same patients and of different patients, but not in the blood of healthy controls. In plots comparing CSF and blood CD4+ T cell clonotypes from the same patient, HCRT-specific and TRIB2-specific autoreactive clonotypes were highlighted. No sequences matching autoreactive T cell clones were contained in some blood memory CD4+ repertoires from patients and controls. Patients and controls had comparable numbers of sequenced blood memory CD4+ clonotypes, averaging about 40,000 and 33,000, respectively.

To prepare the library, the immunoSEQ multiplex PCR assay was applied. Drawn from immuneACCESS, this table holds only the in-frame rearrangements with V and J called that TCRdb kept. Clones are partly lost; checked studies trace under half to an unresolved V gene and leave the rest unexplained. This sample is represented by approximately 25,000 clones; 79% of them were singletons. The ten largest account for 6% to 7% of the sample. For TCR Vbeta sequencing, memory CD4+ T cells were sorted ex vivo from the peripheral blood of narcolepsy patients and healthy controls. The chain is assembled from TRBV28 and TRBJ2-2; TRBD1 lines up with 10 middle nucleotides. This TCR was recovered from a human donor in good health. The source material was memory (CD45RA-) CD4+ T cells from blood. Reading the label with the study, this specimen's cell subset or site is: memory T cells sorted ex vivo from peripheral blood. The CDR3 reads as follows: CASSLPGQGITGELFF. The bases read TGTGCCAGCAGTTTACCGGGACAGGGGATCACCGGGGAGCTGTTTTTT.